The rows below give T cell receptor beta chains drawn from one sample of a study of shared clonotypes between healthy human individuals. Here immunoSEQ multiplex PCR was the method, and the copy in TCRdb shows in-frame clones only, minus some. The repertoire holds around 2,000,000 clones, more than 85% seen once, with around 1.7% in the top ten. Sequencing used naive CD8+ T cells from PBMCs. The source of these receptors is a man aged 18 to 29 in good health. Some clones in this sample may be carry-over from other donors' samples. Both conserved end residues are part of each CDR3.

TRBJ2-7 | TRBV5-1 | 18 | CASSLPPGLAGISYEQYF
TRBJ1-5 | TRBV7-7 | 16 | CASTLILGLTNQPQHF
TRBJ1-2 | TRBV9 | 16 | CASAGPKGAGNYGYTF
TRBJ2-3 | TRBV9 | 17 | CASSTLTGAFGGDTQYF
TRBJ1-2 | TRBV7-2 | 16 | CASSLTTGAVAHGYTF
TRBJ1-1 | TRBV9 | 15 | CASSVTGGVNTEAFF
TRBJ1-1 | TRBV7-9 | 16 | CASSFPTGAGGTEAFF
TRBJ1-1 | TRBV6-5 | 14 | CASSYQGPGTEAFF
TRBJ1-2 | TRBV7-2 | 14 | CASSPLMAGRGYTF
TRBJ1-2 | TRBV18 | 15 | CASTETGVVIYGYTF
TRBJ2-1 | TRBV29-1 | 14 | CSVEGRGRAREQFF
TRBJ2-7 | TRBV15 | 16 | CATSTGRDRASYEQYF
TRBJ1-1 | TRBV11-2 | 14 | CASSSSGFNTEAFF
TRBJ2-5 | TRBV4-2 | 15 | CASSQVGRGQETQYF